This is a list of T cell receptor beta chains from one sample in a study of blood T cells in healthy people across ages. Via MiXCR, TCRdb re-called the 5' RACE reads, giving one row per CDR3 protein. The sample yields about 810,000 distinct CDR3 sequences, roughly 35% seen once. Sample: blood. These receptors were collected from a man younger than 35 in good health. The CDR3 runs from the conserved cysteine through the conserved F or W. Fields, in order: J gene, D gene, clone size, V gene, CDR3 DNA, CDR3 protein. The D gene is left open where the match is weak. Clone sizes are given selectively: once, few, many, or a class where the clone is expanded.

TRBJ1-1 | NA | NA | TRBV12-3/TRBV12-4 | TGTGCCAGCAGCCGGCAAGCTTTCTTT | CASSRQAFF
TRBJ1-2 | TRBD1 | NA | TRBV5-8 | TGTGCCAGCAGCTTGACAGGGACAGCCTATGGCTACACCTTC | CASSLTGTAYGYTF
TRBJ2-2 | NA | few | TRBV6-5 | TGTGCCAGCAGTTACGATCGGGAGAACACCGGGGAGCTGTTTTTT | CASSYDRENTGELFF
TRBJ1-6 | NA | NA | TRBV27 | TGTGCCAGTACGAGAGGGCGGAAGTCACCCCTCCACTTT | CASTRGRKSPLHF
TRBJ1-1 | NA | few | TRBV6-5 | TGTGCCACCCCGGGACTTAATGATGAAGCTTTCTTT | CATPGLNDEAFF
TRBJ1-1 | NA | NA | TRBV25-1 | TGTGCCAGCAGTGACCTAGGGGGTAATAATGTGGGAGCTTTCTTT | CASSDLGGNNVGAFF
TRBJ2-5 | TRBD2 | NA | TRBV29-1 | TGCAGCACCGAGACCGGGACTAGCGGGTTATCTCAAGAGACCCAGTACTTC | CSTETGTSGLSQETQYF
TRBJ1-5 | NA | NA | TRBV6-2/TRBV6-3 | TGTGCCAGCAGTAGAAGAGGGACCCGCCCGGGGGGCGATATCAATCAGCCCCAGCATTTT | CASSRRGTRPGGDINQPQHF
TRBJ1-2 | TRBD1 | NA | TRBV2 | TGTGCCAGCAATCCCAGACAGGGTGGCGGCTATGGCTACACCTTC | CASNPRQGGGYGYTF
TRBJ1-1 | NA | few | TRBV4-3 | TGCGCCAGCAGCCAAGATCGGGGGTCGGAAGCTTTCTTT | CASSQDRGSEAFF
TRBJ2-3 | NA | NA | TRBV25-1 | TGTGCCAGCAGTGAATACAGGGGCACAGATACGCAGTATTTT | CASSEYRGTDTQYF
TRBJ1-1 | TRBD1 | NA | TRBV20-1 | TGCAGTGCTAGAGAGGGACAGCCCAACACTGAAGCTTTCTTT | CSAREGQPNTEAFF
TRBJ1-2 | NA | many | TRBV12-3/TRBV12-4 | TGTGCCAGCAACCCTGGCAGGGCTATCAACTATGGCTACACCTTC | CASNPGRAINYGYTF
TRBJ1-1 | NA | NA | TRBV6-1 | TGTGCCAGCAGTGAACTCAACGGGGGGGCTGTGGCTTTCTTT | CASSELNGGAVAFF
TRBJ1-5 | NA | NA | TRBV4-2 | TGTGCCAGCAGCCCCCGGGAGGGCCCCATTGAACCCCAGCATTTT | CASSPREGPIEPQHF
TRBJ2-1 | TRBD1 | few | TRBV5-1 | TGCGCCAGCAGCTCCTATGTGGGACAGGGGGCAAGTGAGCAGTTCTTC | CASSSYVGQGASEQFF
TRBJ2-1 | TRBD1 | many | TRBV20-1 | TGCAGTGCAACAACGGGACAGACCTACAATGAGCAGTTCTTC | CSATTGQTYNEQFF